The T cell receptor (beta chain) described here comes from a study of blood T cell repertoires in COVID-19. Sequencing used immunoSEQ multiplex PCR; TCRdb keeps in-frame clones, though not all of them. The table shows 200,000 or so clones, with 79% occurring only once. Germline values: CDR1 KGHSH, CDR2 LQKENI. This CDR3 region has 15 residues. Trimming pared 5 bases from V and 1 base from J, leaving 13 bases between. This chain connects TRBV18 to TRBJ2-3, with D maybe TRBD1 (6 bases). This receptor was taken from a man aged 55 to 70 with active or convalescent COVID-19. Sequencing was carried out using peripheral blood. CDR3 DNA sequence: TGTGCCAGCTCAACGGGACACCAGGGCACAGATACGCAGTATTTT. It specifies CASSTGHQGTDTQYF.